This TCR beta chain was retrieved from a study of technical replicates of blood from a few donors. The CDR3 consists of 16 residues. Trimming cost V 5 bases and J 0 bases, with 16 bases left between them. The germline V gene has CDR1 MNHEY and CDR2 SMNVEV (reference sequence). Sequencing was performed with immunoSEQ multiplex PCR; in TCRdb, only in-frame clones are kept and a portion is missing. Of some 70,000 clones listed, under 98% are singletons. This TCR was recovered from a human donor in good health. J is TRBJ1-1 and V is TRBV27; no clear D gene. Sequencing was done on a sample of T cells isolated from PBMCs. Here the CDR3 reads CASSVSIGLLNTEAFF. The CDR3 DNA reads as TGTGCCAGCAGTGTTAGTATAGGACTGTTGAACACTGAAGCTTTCTTT.